The entry that follows covers one TCR beta chain sequence. Its target is not known. This sample is drawn from a study of tumor-infiltrating lymphocytes in primary liver carcinoma. On the study more broadly: Surgeons resected the patients' primary liver carcinomas.

Per germline, CDR1 ENHRY and CDR2 SYGVKD. The junction had 6 bases not matched to a gene; V was cut back by 8 bases and J by 3 bases. CDR3 size: 14 residues. General study results and limits: Significantly greater top-250-clone fractions characterized tumors relative to blood (p = 0.039).

They got blood RNA out of unsorted whole blood and also pulled out germline DNA. Among the patients, all had chronic HBV infection and none had been treated. The template, about 500 ng total RNA, yielded TCR beta cDNA made with a constant-region primer. Three rounds of nested multiplex PCR with slightly modified ARM-PCR produced TCR beta libraries. It was with TRBV1-TRBV30 forward primers and a C-beta reverse primer that the first two PCR rounds were run, at about 10 cycles each. In TCRdb, the multiplex PCR reads were re-called with MiXCR into one record per CDR3 protein. The table has fewer than 350,000 distinct CDR3 sequences, roughly two thirds seen once.

The sequenced material came from peripheral blood. The chain joins TRBV10-3 to TRBJ2-7, with 11 nucleotides matching TRBD2. The clonotype was recovered from a man in his forties or fifties with primary liver carcinoma and hepatitis B virus infection. CDR3 nucleotides: TGTGCCATCGGCACTAGCGGGGGTTACTACGAGCAGTACTTC. Translated, it gives CAIGTSGGYYEQYF.